The 11 T cell receptor beta chains presented below share a single source sample, sequenced in a study of identical twins. TCRdb re-called the 5' RACE reads with MiXCR, one entry per CDR3 protein. The table includes 600,000 to 700,000 distinct CDR3 sequences, roughly 20% detected once. The same sample was also used in a study of T cells expressing NK-cell markers.

Sequences were obtained from PBMCs. The receptors originated from a woman aged 18-35 years in good health.

The chain carries TRBV14 and TRBJ2-1; the D gene is possibly TRBD2 (6 bases). In germline, CDR1 is SGHDN, CDR2 FVKESK. CDR3 size: 14 residues. Trimming shortened V by 4 bases and J by 9 bases, and 16 bases separated the two germline ends. CDR3 sequence (DNA): TGTGCCAGCAGCCCCGGGACTTTACACGGTGAGCAGTTCTTC. Its translation is CASSPGTLHGEQFF.

The rearrangement joins TRBV20-1 to TRBJ1-1; no reliable D call. The ends were cut back, 6 bases at V and 3 bases at J, with 17 bases in the middle. Germline-derived CDR1 and CDR2 are DFQATT and SNEGSKA (reference sequence). This CDR3 spans 14 amino acids. The CDR3 reads CSAPPGRVDTEAFF. CDR3 nucleotide sequence: TGCAGTGCACCCCCCGGGAGGGTGGACACTGAAGCTTTCTTT.

The table lists this clonotype with a few counts. The rearrangement joins TRBV12-3 or TRBV12-4 to TRBJ1-1; D is undetermined. V was cut by 3 bases and J by 5 bases, with 10 bases left in between. The CDR3 loop spans 13 amino acids. CDR3 residues: CASSFMPRTEAFF. CDR3 coding DNA: TGTGCCAGCAGTTTCATGCCAAGGACTGAAGCTTTCTTT.

V and J are TRBV15 and TRBJ2-1; maybe TRBD1 (5 bases). The germline CDR1 and CDR2 sequences are LNHNV and YYDKDF (reference sequence). Deletions cut 1 base from V and 0 bases from J, with 10 bases between. This CDR3 spans 16 amino acids. The DNA for the CDR3 is TGTGCCACCAGCAGAGCAGTGACAGTCTCCTACAATGAGCAGTTCTTC. Protein: CATSRAVTVSYNEQFF.

This clonotype turned up a few times. This rearrangement joins TRBV7-9 to TRBJ1-4; D ambiguous. Trimming shortened V by 8 bases and J by 7 bases, and 5 bases separated the two germline ends. CDR1 and CDR2 (germline): SEHNR, FQNEAQ (reference sequence). This CDR3 is built from 10 residues. CDR3: CASAGEKLFF. The CDR3 nucleotides read TGTGCCAGCGCGGGTGAAAAACTGTTTTTT.

This clonotype has just a few counts. This chain connects TRBV28 to TRBJ2-7; 10 nucleotides agree with TRBD1. With 8 bases clipped from V and 3 bases from J, the junction kept 7 bases outside the gene matches. The CDR3 loop spans 14 amino acids. The germline CDR1 and CDR2 sequences are MDHEN and SYDVKM. CDR3 nucleotides: TGTGCCAGCCTCTCGGGACAGGGGTACTACGAGCAGTACTTC. This encodes CASLSGQGYYEQYF.

This clonotype has only a few counts. The genes are TRBV5-3 and TRBJ2-7, with D hard to call. TRBV5-3 is assigned to the ORF class and has an uncertain function. The germline V and J ends were trimmed by 3 bases and 6 bases, with 22 bases remaining between them. This CDR3 is built from 16 residues. The CDR3 bases are TGTGCCAGAAGCTCTAGAGGAGCAGGAACCTTTCGCGAGCAGTACTTC. As protein: CARSSRGAGTFREQYF.

The chain joins TRBV12-3 or TRBV12-4 to TRBJ1-2; 7 bases agree with TRBD1. After removal of 4 bases from V and 14 bases from J, the junction contained 7 bases not matched to a gene. The CDR3 is 11 residues long. CDR3 region: CASSSGQAGTF. Written as DNA, the CDR3 is TGTGCCAGCAGTTCCGGACAGGCGGGAACCTTC.

This clonotype was detected many times. This sequence joins TRBV20-1 and TRBJ1-1; D ambiguous. Germline values: CDR1 DFQATT, CDR2 SNEGSKA (reference sequence). This CDR3 spans 10 amino acids. Between the trimmed V and J ends, which lost 0 bases and 8 bases, there was a span of 4 bases. CDR3: CSARDPEAFF. For the CDR3, the DNA is TGCAGTGCTAGAGACCCAGAAGCTTTCTTT.

The chain carries TRBV7-2 and TRBJ2-2; D may be TRBD1 (7 bases). There are 16 residues in the CDR3. Germline V gene sequence: CDR1 SGHTA, CDR2 FQGNSA. Trimming left V 5 bases short and J 4 bases short, with 17 bases between. The CDR3 nucleotides read TGTGCCAGCAGCAGACGAACAGGGGAGGCCACCGGGGAGCTGTTTTTT. Translating it yields CASSRRTGEATGELFF.

V usage is TRBV10-3 and J usage is TRBJ1-2, with 10 nucleotides matching TRBD1. The CDR3 contains 16 residues. Germline CDR1 is ENHRY and CDR2 is SYGVKD. V shed 6 bases and J 4 bases; nucleotides not matched to a gene: 11. The CDR3 DNA is TGTGCCATCAGAACCAGTACGACAGGGGGCTCCTATGGCTACACCTTC. Translating gives CAIRTSTTGGSYGYTF.